Shown below are 23 T cell receptor beta chains from a single sample sequenced in a study of blood T cell repertoires in COVID-19. Some clones are missing from TCRdb's copy, which holds only in-frame ones; the method was immunoSEQ multiplex PCR. The table lists tens of thousands of clones, approximately 91% of them singletons. Sequencing was carried out using peripheral blood. The receptor source for this set is a human donor in a cohort sampled during active COVID-19.

Notes on this clone: The junction does not match germline at one end; this may be a read error. The J gene is TRBJ2-5, the V gene TRBV5-1, with 13 bases identical to TRBD2. CDR3 length: 17 residues. The germline V gene encodes CDR1 SGHRS and CDR2 YFSETQ. The CDR3 nucleotides read TGCGCCAGCAGCCAAAATCCCCCTACTAGCGGGAGGGGGGGTCAGGACTTC. Translated, it gives CASSQNPPTSGRGGQDF. The complete variable domain, with remaining parts taken from reference TRBV5-1 and TRBJ2-5, reads KAGVTQTPRYLIKTRGQQVTLSCSPISGHRSVSWYQQTPGQGLQFLFEYFSETQRNKGNFPGRFSGRQFSNSRSEMNVSTLELGDSALYLCASSQNPPTSGRGGQDFGPGTRLLVL.

This chain links TRBV24-1 with TRBJ2-5, with TRBD1 matching over 10 bases. The V gene's germline CDR1 is KGHDR and CDR2 SFDVKD. The ends lost 2 bases at V and 5 bases at J; junction bases unmatched: 7. There are 16 residues in the CDR3. CDR3 amino acids: CATSDSPGTGVETQYF. The CDR3 coding sequence is TGTGCCACCAGTGATTCCCCCGGGACAGGGGTGGAGACCCAGTACTTC.

The chain couples TRBV6-5 to TRBJ2-7; D is perhaps TRBD2 (6 bases). Germline CDR1 and CDR2: MNHEY and SVGAGI. Trimming left V 6 bases short and J 2 bases short, with 11 bases between. This CDR3 comprises 13 residues. This CDR3 is CASSRDLAYEQYF. Written as DNA, the CDR3 is TGTGCCAGCAGCCGGGACTTAGCCTACGAGCAGTACTTC.

V and J are TRBV9 and TRBJ2-1, with 7 bases matching TRBD1. Germline loops: CDR1 SGDLS, CDR2 YYNGEE. The CDR3 is 16 residues long. The trim removed 1 base at V and 2 bases at J, leaving 6 bases unmatched. CDR3 nucleotides: TGTGCCAGCAGCGTAATCGCAGGGGGTGCCTACAATGAGCAGTTCTTC. Translating gives CASSVIAGGAYNEQFF.

The chain recombines TRBV28 with TRBJ1-2; the D gene is possibly TRBD1 (5 bases). The CDR3 is 14 residues long. Trimming shortened V by 2 bases and J by 2 bases, and 9 bases separated the two germline ends. From germline, CDR1 is MDHEN and CDR2 SYDVKM. CDR3 amino acids: CASSLGAGNYGYTF. The DNA for the CDR3 is TGTGCCAGCAGTTTAGGGGCGGGAAACTATGGCTACACCTTC.

This clone was detected once. The chain has TRBV10-3 and TRBJ2-7; 9 positions agree with TRBD1. V dropped 2 bases and J dropped 0; count of bases not matched to a gene: 5. Per the germline V gene, CDR1 is ENHRY and CDR2 is SYGVKD. This CDR3 contains 16 residues. CDR3 nucleotides: TGTGCCATCAGTGAGCCGGGACAGGGAAGCTCCTACGAGCAGTACTTC. Translation: CAISEPGQGSSYEQYF.

The chain is built from TRBV4-3 and TRBJ2-5; 7 positions agree with TRBD1. With 1 base clipped from V and 7 bases from J, the junction kept 3 bases outside the gene matches. There are 13 residues in the CDR3. Looked up from germline, CDR1 is LGHNA and CDR2 is YSLEER. The CDR3 region has the DNA TGCGCCAGCAGCCAAGGACAGGGTGGGACCCAGTACTTC. Its translation is CASSQGQGGTQYF.

The chain employs TRBV12-5 and TRBJ2-1; D is perhaps TRBD2 (5 bases). The CDR3 is 14 amino acids. Germline CDR1 LGHNT, CDR2 FRNRAP. V gave up 5 bases and J gave up 6 bases, with 14 bases separating them. CDR3 amino acids: CASGPRREGNEQFF. CDR3 bases: TGTGCTAGTGGTCCCCGCCGTGAGGGCAATGAGCAGTTCTTC.

The chain combines TRBV29-1 with TRBJ2-7; possibly TRBD1 for D (6 bases). The CDR3 sequence is 13 residues long. Germline assignment: CDR1 SQVTM and CDR2 ANQGSEA. Trimming took off 4 bases at V and 5 bases at J, with 15 bases between the two ends. CDR3 in DNA: TGCAGCGTTGGAACAGGGCAACGTGACGAGCAGTACTTC. Translation gives CSVGTGQRDEQYF.

The chain joins TRBV7-9 to TRBJ2-1; D remains unclear. The length of the CDR3 is 17 residues. V was cut by 4 bases and J by 0 bases, with 16 bases left in between. Germline V gene data show CDR1 as SEHNR and CDR2 as FQNEAQ (reference sequence). CDR3 in amino acids: CASSSPTARSSYNEQFF. The CDR3 DNA reads as TGTGCCAGCAGCTCGCCGACTGCGCGAAGCTCCTACAATGAGCAGTTCTTC.

This clone was seen a single time. The chain employs TRBV7-9 and TRBJ2-7; TRBD1 matches at 7 bases. The germline gives CDR1 SEHNR, CDR2 FQNEAQ (reference sequence). With 1 base clipped from V and 2 bases from J, the junction kept 5 bases outside the gene matches. This CDR3 contains 15 residues. The CDR3 nucleotides are TGTGCCAGCAGCTTAGGCCAGGGGGATCCCTACGAGCAGTACTTC. This gives the protein CASSLGQGDPYEQYF.

V gene TRBV29-1 combines with J gene TRBJ1-2; tentatively, D is TRBD1 (6 bases). Germline V gives CDR1 SQVTM, CDR2 ANQGSEA. The germline V and J ends were trimmed by 7 bases and 7 bases, with 10 bases remaining between them. CDR3 length equals 10 residues. The CDR3 is CSAGGGGYTF. CDR3 nucleotides: TGCAGCGCTGGGGGCGGTGGCTACACCTTC.

The chain carries TRBV7-3 and TRBJ2-2; 12 nucleotides agree with TRBD2. V dropped 8 bases and J dropped 6; count of bases not matched to a gene: 4. The CDR3 consists of 14 residues. Germline lookup yields CDR1 SGHTA and CDR2 FQGTGA. The CDR3 loop reads CASRLAGVAGELFF. The CDR3 region has the DNA TGTGCCAGCCGACTAGCGGGAGTCGCCGGGGAGCTGTTTTTT.

The rearrangement links TRBV5-1 to TRBJ2-7, with D hard to call. This CDR3 region has 17 residues. The V gene lost 0 bases and the J gene lost 4 bases, with 20 bases spanning the gap. Germline V CDR1 and CDR2: SGHRS, YFSETQ. Here the CDR3 DNA reads TGCGCCAGCAGCTTGGAGCCCTTGAGGTCCCCATTTTACGAGCAGTACTTC. Amino acid sequence: CASSLEPLRSPFYEQYF. The full variable domain, completed using reference TRBV5-1 and TRBJ2-7, is KAGVTQTPRYLIKTRGQQVTLSCSPISGHRSVSWYQQTPGQGLQFLFEYFSETQRNKGNFPGRFSGRQFSNSRSEMNVSTLELGDSALYLCASSLEPLRSPFYEQYFGPGTRLTVT.

The chain couples TRBV6-2 or TRBV6-3 to TRBJ2-1, with TRBD2 matching 12 bases. The CDR3 covers 17 residues. Germline CDR1 reads MNHEY; CDR2 reads SVGEGT. V was clipped by 0 bases and J by 3 bases; unmatched bases: 3. CDR3 in DNA: TGTGCCAGCAGTTACTCCGGACTAGCGGGGATCTACAATGAGCAGTTCTTC. Its translation: CASSYSGLAGIYNEQFF.

The rearrangement links TRBV10-3 to TRBJ2-4; 10 bases map to TRBD2. J lost 0 bases, V lost 5 bases, and 16 bases had no gene match. The CDR3 is 20 residues long. Germline V gene data show CDR1 as ENHRY and CDR2 as SYGVKD. CDR3 sequence: CAISQEGNGLAGVAKNIQYF. CDR3 DNA sequence: TGTGCCATCAGTCAAGAGGGGAATGGGCTAGCGGGAGTAGCCAAAAACATTCAGTACTTC.

This clone was picked up one time. The same CDR3 arises from other DNA sequences in this sample as well. V is TRBV28 and J is TRBJ2-3, with 11 nucleotides matching TRBD2. Germline CDR1 MDHEN, CDR2 SYDVKM. V dropped 5 bases and J dropped 1; count of bases not matched to a gene: 2. This CDR3 contains 15 residues. CDR3 bases: TGTGCCAGCAGTCTTAGCGGGAGGGGCACAGATACGCAGTATTTT. It specifies CASSLSGRGTDTQYF.

The gene calls are TRBV3-1 (or the pseudogene TRBV3-2) and TRBJ2-1, with D maybe TRBD2 (5 bases). Trimming removed 7 bases at V and 5 bases at J, with 27 bases between. Germline assignment: CDR1 LGHDT and CDR2 YNNKEL (reference sequence). The CDR3 is 18 amino acids. The CDR3 loop is CASTPERYGIKGDNEQFF. CDR3 DNA: TGTGCCAGCACCCCGGAACGATACGGGATAAAAGGTGACAATGAGCAGTTCTTC.

The count of this clone is one. The chain recombines TRBV11-1 with TRBJ2-7, with 11 positions matching TRBD1. The trim removed 2 bases at V and 7 bases at J, leaving 7 bases unmatched. The CDR3 has 15 residues. CDR1 and CDR2 (germline): SGHAT, FQDESV (reference sequence). The CDR3 loop reads CASSLFGTGGREQYF. The CDR3 bases are TGTGCCAGCAGCTTATTTGGGACAGGGGGTCGGGAGCAGTACTTC. Drawing the rest from reference TRBV11-1 and TRBJ2-7, the complete variable domain is EAEVAQSPRYKITEKSQAVAFWCDPISGHATLYWYRQILGQGPELLVQFQDESVVDDSQLPKDRFSAERLKGVDSTLKIQPAELGDSAMYLCASSLFGTGGREQYFGPGTRLTVT.

The chain couples TRBV6-5 to TRBJ1-3; D is unclear. The V and J ends lost 4 bases and 0 bases respectively, with 10 bases between them. The CDR3 is made up of 15 amino acids. CDR1 is MNHEY and CDR2 is SVGAGI in the germline V gene. The CDR3 protein is CASSSRLFSGNTIYF. The CDR3 DNA reads TGTGCCAGCAGTTCTAGACTGTTCTCTGGAAACACCATATATTTT.

The chain couples TRBV9 to TRBJ2-2; TRBD2 matches at 14 bases. CDR1 and CDR2 (germline): SGDLS, YYNGEE. With 0 bases clipped from V and 4 bases from J, the junction kept 8 bases outside the gene matches. This CDR3 contains 19 residues. CDR3 coding DNA: TGTGCCAGCAGCGTAGGGACTAGCGGGAGGCGATTGAGCACCGGGGAGCTGTTTTTT. Translated, it gives CASSVGTSGRRLSTGELFF.

The chain has TRBV7-2 and TRBJ2-5; TRBD2 aligns across 8 bases. The CDR3 has 13 residues. Trimming at V came to 1 base and at J to 5 bases, leaving 0 bases not matched to a gene. CDR1 and CDR2 from the germline V gene are SGHTA and FQGNSA. The CDR3 loop is CASSLGLAETQYF. Written as DNA, the CDR3 is TGTGCCAGCAGCTTAGGACTAGCGGAGACCCAGTACTTC.

The chain is built from TRBV19 and TRBJ2-1, with 9 positions matching TRBD2. The CDR3 length is 15 residues. Germline assignment: CDR1 LNHDA and CDR2 SQIVND (reference sequence). Germline trimming cut 8 bases from V and 2 bases from J; bases unmatched to any gene: 7. DNA of the CDR3: TGTGCCAGTTCCCGAGCGGGAGGCCCCTACAATGAGCAGTTCTTC. Residues: CASSRAGGPYNEQFF.